The rows below give T cell receptor beta chains drawn from one sample of a study of shared clonotypes between healthy human individuals. Sequencing used immunoSEQ multiplex PCR; TCRdb keeps in-frame clones, though not all of them. Of 470,000 or so clones detected, almost 80% appear once; the ten largest clones hold 9.5% to 15%. What was sequenced was PBMCs. The receptors shown here come from a middle-aged woman in good health. Some clones in this sample may be carry-over from other donors' samples. The CDR3 runs from the conserved cysteine through the conserved F or W. A D gene is named only where the DNA matches it firmly. Part of the rows lack a size; the others show once, few, many or a class for expanded clones.

j_gene | v_gene | d_gene | abundance | CDR3aa | CDR3nt
TRBJ2-7 | TRBV28 | . | . | CASSHPPSYLNYEQYF | TGTGCCAGCAGCCACCCCCCGTCCTACCTTAACTACGAGCAGTACTTC
TRBJ2-1 | TRBV19 | . | . | CASSIDRTPGRHEQFF | TGTGCCAGTAGTATAGATAGGACCCCCGGGCGGCATGAGCAGTTCTTC
TRBJ1-1 | TRBV29-1 | . | . | CSVEGYNTEAFF | TGCAGCGTTGAGGGCTATAACACTGAAGCTTTCTTT
TRBJ2-1 | TRBV2 | . | once | CASSEARGEQFF | TGTGCCAGCAGTGAAGCTCGTGGTGAGCAGTTCTTC
TRBJ1-1 | TRBV2 | TRBD1 | . | CASSDRRDRGKNAEAFF | TGTGCCAGCAGTGACAGAAGAGACAGGGGGAAGAACGCTGAAGCTTTCTTT
TRBJ2-2 | TRBV6-6 | TRBD2 | . | CASTLAGGHTGELFF | TGTGCCAGCACTTTAGCGGGAGGGCACACCGGGGAGCTGTTTTTT
TRBJ1-1 | TRBV9 | . | few | CASSVGVGPLTEAFF | TGTGCCAGCAGCGTAGGGGTAGGGCCGCTGACTGAAGCTTTCTTT
TRBJ1-5 | TRBV19 | TRBD1 | . | CASSTGTGVRGNQPQHF | TGTGCCAGTAGTACAGGGACAGGGGTAAGAGGCAATCAGCCCCAGCATTTT
TRBJ2-2 | TRBV19 | TRBD1 | . | CASSKGQGANTGELFF | TGTGCCAGTAGTAAGGGACAGGGGGCAAACACCGGGGAGCTGTTTTTT
TRBJ2-4 | TRBV7-2 | . | . | CASSSIRGSAGIQYF | TGTGCCAGCAGCTCTATAAGGGGGTCAGCGGGCATTCAGTACTTC
TRBJ1-2 | TRBV27 | TRBD1 | few | CASSLIGTATGGYTF | TGTGCCAGCAGTTTAATCGGGACAGCAACGGGTGGCTACACCTTC
TRBJ1-1 | TRBV5-1 | . | few | CASSLDVDTEAFF | TGCGCCAGCAGCCTTGACGTGGACACTGAAGCTTTCTTT
TRBJ1-2 | TRBV28 | TRBD1 | few | CASSLEGGYYGYTF | TGTGCCAGCAGTTTAGAAGGGGGCTACTATGGCTACACCTTC
TRBJ2-1 | TRBV7-8 | TRBD2 | . | CASLLLSGRGNEQFF | TGTGCCAGCCTACTCCTAAGCGGGAGGGGGAACGAGCAGTTCTTC
TRBJ2-2 | TRBV11-2 | . | . | CASSLIVGGTIGELFF | TGTGCCAGCAGCTTAATAGTGGGAGGTACAATCGGGGAGCTGTTTTTT
TRBJ1-3 | TRBV2 | . | many | CASRPQGPGNTIYF | TGTGCCAGCAGGCCACAGGGTCCTGGAAACACCATATATTTT
TRBJ2-1 | TRBV10-3 | TRBD2 | . | CAISLGERDYNEQFF | TGTGCCATCTCTTTAGGGGAGCGGGACTACAATGAGCAGTTCTTC
TRBJ2-3 | TRBV5-1 | . | . | CASSLEGVWSTDTQYF | TGCGCCAGCAGCTTGGAGGGGGTTTGGAGCACAGATACGCAGTATTTT
TRBJ2-2 | TRBV6-6 | TRBD2 | . | CASRRSGRGGTGELFF | TGTGCCAGCAGGAGGAGCGGGAGGGGAGGCACCGGGGAGCTGTTTTTT
TRBJ1-5 | TRBV10-2 | . | . | CATADGHNQPQHF | TGCGCCACCGCTGACGGACACAATCAGCCCCAGCATTTT
TRBJ1-5 | TRBV28 | TRBD1 | . | CASSPPQGGGQPQHF | TGTGCCAGCAGTCCCCCTCAGGGGGGAGGCCAGCCCCAGCATTTT
TRBJ2-2 | TRBV19 | TRBD2 | . | CASSGLGLLFTGELFF | TGTGCCAGTAGTGGATTGGGACTATTATTTACCGGGGAGCTGTTTTTT
TRBJ2-7 | TRBV7-7 | . | . | CASSLEVASVEQYF | TGTGCCAGCAGCTTAGAGGTGGCTAGCGTCGAGCAGTACTTC
TRBJ2-2 | TRBV28 | TRBD2 | . | CASSPIWGLGTSGPTGELFF | TGTGCCAGCAGCCCAATCTGGGGGCTTGGGACTAGCGGACCCACCGGGGAGCTGTTTTTT
TRBJ1-4 | TRBV28 | TRBD1 | . | CASSGDRGENRGKLFF | TGTGCCAGCAGTGGGGACAGGGGGGAAAACAGAGGAAAACTGTTTTTT
TRBJ1-3 | TRBV29-1 | . | . | CSVEEFGGNTIYF | TGCAGCGTTGAAGAATTTGGTGGAAACACCATATATTTT
TRBJ2-1 | TRBV6-1 | . | many | CASGVADSSYNEQFF | TGTGCCAGCGGGGTAGCGGATAGCTCCTACAATGAGCAGTTCTTC
TRBJ2-7 | TRBV28 | . | . | CASSTGIDEQYF | TGTGCCAGCAGTACAGGGATCGACGAGCAGTACTTC
TRBJ2-7 | TRBV7-9 | . | few | CASSLALTGPVGEQYF | TGTGCCAGCAGCTTAGCCTTGACAGGCCCGGTGGGGGAGCAGTACTTC
TRBJ2-2 | TRBV7-7 | . | . | CASSGQDTGELFF | TGTGCCAGCAGCGGACAAGACACCGGGGAGCTGTTTTTT
TRBJ2-6 | TRBV4-1 | TRBD1 | . | CASSQGPYRGRRGANVLTF | TGCGCCAGCAGCCAAGGTCCCTACAGGGGGCGAAGAGGGGCCAACGTCCTGACTTTC
TRBJ1-1 | TRBV19 | . | . | CASATGTNAEAFF | TGTGCCAGCGCAACAGGGACTAACGCTGAAGCTTTCTTT
TRBJ2-2 | TRBV19 | TRBD2 | few | CASSTQRGTGELFF | TGTGCCAGTAGTACCCAGCGGGGAACCGGGGAGCTGTTTTTT
TRBJ1-1 | TRBV7-2 | TRBD1 | . | CASKGATGRTEAFF | TGTGCCAGCAAGGGGGCGACAGGGCGCACTGAAGCTTTCTTT
TRBJ2-1 | TRBV7-3 | . | . | CASSATNGGAQFF | TGTGCCAGCAGCGCCACAAACGGGGGAGCCCAGTTCTTC
TRBJ2-3 | TRBV29-1 | TRBD1 | once | CSVDFQGARGDTQYF | TGCAGCGTTGATTTCCAGGGGGCAAGAGGGGATACGCAGTATTTT
TRBJ2-3 | TRBV9 | TRBD2 | . | CASSAGTSGMNTQYF | TGTGCCAGCAGCGCCGGGACTAGCGGGATGAATACGCAGTATTTT
TRBJ2-1 | TRBV28 | . | . | CASSLGSSYNEQFF | TGTGCCAGCAGTTTAGGCAGCTCCTACAATGAGCAGTTCTTC
TRBJ1-5 | TRBV2 | TRBD1 | . | CASSTGGPSNQPQHF | TGTGCCAGCAGTACAGGGGGCCCTAGCAATCAGCCCCAGCATTTT
TRBJ2-5 | TRBV5-1 | TRBD2 | . | CASSPLAGGETQYF | TGCGCCAGCAGCCCCTTAGCGGGAGGAGAGACCCAGTACTTC
TRBJ2-3 | TRBV7-9 | TRBD1 | few | CASSLGTGGADTQYF | TGTGCCAGCAGCTTAGGGACAGGGGGTGCAGATACGCAGTATTTT
TRBJ2-7 | TRBV28 | . | many | CASRPATGLPPYEQYF | TGTGCCAGCAGGCCTGCCACGGGGCTCCCGCCCTACGAGCAGTACTTC
TRBJ2-3 | TRBV29-1 | TRBD2 | . | CSVEGTERDRYTDTQYF | TGCAGCGTTGAAGGTACGGAGCGGGACCGATACACAGATACGCAGTATTTT
TRBJ1-2 | TRBV30 | TRBD1 | . | CAWRGDGQGASFLIGYTF | TGTGCCTGGAGAGGGGACGGACAGGGTGCTTCTTTTCTGATTGGCTACACCTTC
TRBJ2-2 | TRBV11-2 | TRBD2 | . | CASSRGGGELFF | TGTGCCAGCAGTCGCGGGGGCGGGGAGCTGTTTTTT
TRBJ2-1 | TRBV29-1 | . | . | CTIGGGGRGSGYNEQFF | TGCACCATCGGGGGAGGGGGCAGGGGTAGCGGGTACAATGAGCAGTTCTTC
TRBJ1-3 | TRBV4-2 | . | . | CASSLREGSGNTIYF | TGTGCCAGCAGCCTCCGGGAGGGGAGTGGAAACACCATATATTTT
TRBJ1-1 | TRBV4-2 | . | few | CASSQDAWARTEAFF | TGTGCCAGCAGCCAAGATGCGTGGGCTCGGACTGAAGCTTTCTTT
TRBJ2-6 | TRBV7-6 | . | . | CASSLKLSGANVLTF | TGTGCCAGCAGCTTAAAGCTCTCTGGGGCCAACGTCCTGACTTTC
TRBJ2-1 | TRBV9 | . | . | CASSVFETNEQFF | TGTGCCAGCAGCGTTTTTGAGACCAATGAGCAGTTCTTC
TRBJ2-3 | TRBV5-4 | TRBD2 | . | CASAQSGRRTDTQYF | TGTGCCAGCGCCCAGAGCGGGAGGCGCACAGATACGCAGTATTTT
TRBJ1-5 | TRBV4-3 | . | . | CASSPQISNQPQHF | TGCGCCAGCAGCCCCCAGATTAGCAATCAGCCCCAGCATTTT
TRBJ1-2 | TRBV6-1 | TRBD1 | . | CASSEANRGSYGYTF | TGTGCCAGCAGTGAAGCTAACAGGGGCAGCTATGGCTACACCTTC
TRBJ1-4 | TRBV28 | TRBD1 | few | CASSTRTGDNEKLFF | TGTGCCAGCAGTACCCGGACAGGGGATAATGAAAAACTGTTTTTT
TRBJ2-6 | TRBV7-9 | TRBD2 | . | CASGRVSGANVLTF | TGTGCCAGCGGGAGGGTCTCTGGGGCCAACGTCCTGACTTTC
TRBJ2-3 | TRBV7-9 | . | . | CASSPVTDSDTQYF | TGTGCCAGCAGCCCAGTGACGGACTCAGATACGCAGTATTTT
TRBJ2-3 | TRBV7-9 | . | . | CASSLNIGTQYF | TGTGCCAGCAGCTTAAATATAGGGACGCAGTATTTT
TRBJ2-1 | TRBV6-4 | . | many | CASSDSEDGPANEQFF | TGTGCCAGCAGTGACTCGGAGGACGGCCCAGCCAATGAGCAGTTCTTC
TRBJ1-2 | TRBV5-1 | TRBD1 | . | CASSLAIPGQIGGYTF | TGCGCCAGCAGCTTGGCGATTCCGGGACAGATCGGTGGCTACACCTTC